The source of this TCR beta chain is a study of blood T cell repertoires in COVID-19. Study-wide background: The analysed material was cDNA or gDNA that came from T cells, B-cell-depleted T cells, or PBMCs.

Germline CDR1 and CDR2: LNHDA and SQIVND (reference sequence). There are 15 residues in the CDR3. With 1 base removed from V and 1 base from J, the gap between germline ends came to 10 bases. In the original workflow: Reference gene primer amplification in the assay estimated nucleated cell counts. Generated by immunoSEQ multiplex PCR, the TCRdb table keeps only in-frame clones and is missing some. V and J calls and clone size are as listed in that table; D and trimming were resolved from the DNA. The sample yields tens of thousands of clones, roughly nine tenths seen once. The sample comprised peripheral blood. The chain couples TRBV19 to TRBJ1-1; D is unclear. This receptor was identified in a man between 65 and 85 years old with active COVID-19. The CDR3, as DNA: TGTGCCAGTAGTATAGTCTCTTCGGGGAACACTGAAGCTTTCTTT. Translating it yields CASSIVSSGNTEAFF.